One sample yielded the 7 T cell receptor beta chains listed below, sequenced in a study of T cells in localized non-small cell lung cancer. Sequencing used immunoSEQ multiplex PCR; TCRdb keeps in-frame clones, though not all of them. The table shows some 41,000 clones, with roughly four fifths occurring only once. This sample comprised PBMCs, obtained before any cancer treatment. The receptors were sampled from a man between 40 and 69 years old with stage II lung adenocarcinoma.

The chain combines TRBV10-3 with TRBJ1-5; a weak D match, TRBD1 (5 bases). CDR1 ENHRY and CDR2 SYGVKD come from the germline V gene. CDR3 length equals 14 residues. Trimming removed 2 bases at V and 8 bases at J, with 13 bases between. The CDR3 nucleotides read TGTGCCATCAGTGAGAGGGGCCCTACAGAGCCCCAGCATTTT. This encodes CAISERGPTEPQHF.

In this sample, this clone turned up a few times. The CDR3 region is CASSLGVTGGHEQYF. CDR3 coding DNA: TGTGCCAGCAGCTTAGGCGTTACAGGGGGCCACGAGCAGTACTTC. This chain uses TRBV11-2 with TRBJ2-7; 9 bases align to TRBD1. The V gene end was trimmed by 1 base and the J gene end by 5 bases; junction bases not matched to a gene: 6. Germline lookup yields CDR1 SGHAT and CDR2 FQNNGV. CDR3 size: 15 residues.

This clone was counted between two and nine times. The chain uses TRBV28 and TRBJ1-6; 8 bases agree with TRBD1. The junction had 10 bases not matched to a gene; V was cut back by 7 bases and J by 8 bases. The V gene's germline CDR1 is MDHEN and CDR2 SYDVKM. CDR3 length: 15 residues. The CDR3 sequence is CASTRQGARDSPLHF. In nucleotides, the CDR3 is TGTGCCAGCACCCGGCAGGGGGCGAGGGATTCACCCCTCCACTTT.

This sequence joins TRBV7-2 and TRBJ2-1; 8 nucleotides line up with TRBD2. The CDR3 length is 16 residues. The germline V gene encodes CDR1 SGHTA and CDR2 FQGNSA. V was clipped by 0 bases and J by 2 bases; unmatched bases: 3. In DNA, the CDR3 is TGTGCCAGCAGCTTAGCGAGTAGCGGGACCTACAATGAGCAGTTCTTC. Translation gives CASSLASSGTYNEQFF. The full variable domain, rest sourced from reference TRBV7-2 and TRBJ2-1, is GAGVSQSPSNKVTEKGKDVELRCDPISGHTALYWYRQSLGQGLEFLIYFQGNSAPDKSGLPSDRFSAERTGGSVSTLTIQRTQQEDSAVYLCASSLASSGTYNEQFFGPGTRLTVL.

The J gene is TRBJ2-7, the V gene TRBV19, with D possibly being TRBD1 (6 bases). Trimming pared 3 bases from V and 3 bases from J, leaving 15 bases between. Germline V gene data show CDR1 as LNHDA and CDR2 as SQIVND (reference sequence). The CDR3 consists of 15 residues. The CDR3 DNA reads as TGTGCCAGTAGTATCGCCCCCGGGACAATCTACGAGCAGTACTTC. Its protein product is CASSIAPGTIYEQYF.

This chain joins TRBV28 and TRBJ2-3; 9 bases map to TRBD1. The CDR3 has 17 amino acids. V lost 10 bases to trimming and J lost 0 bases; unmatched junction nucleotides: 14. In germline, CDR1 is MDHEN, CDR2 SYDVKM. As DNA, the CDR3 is TGTGCCACGGGCGGGGACAGGGAAGTGGGAAGCACAGATACGCAGTATTTT. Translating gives CATGGDREVGSTDTQYF.

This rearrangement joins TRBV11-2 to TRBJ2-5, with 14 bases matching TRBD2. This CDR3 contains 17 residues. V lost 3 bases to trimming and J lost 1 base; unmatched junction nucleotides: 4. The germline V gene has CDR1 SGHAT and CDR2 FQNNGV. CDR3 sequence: CASSFRTSGGFQETQYF. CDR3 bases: TGTGCCAGCAGCTTCCGGACTAGCGGGGGGTTCCAAGAGACCCAGTACTTC.